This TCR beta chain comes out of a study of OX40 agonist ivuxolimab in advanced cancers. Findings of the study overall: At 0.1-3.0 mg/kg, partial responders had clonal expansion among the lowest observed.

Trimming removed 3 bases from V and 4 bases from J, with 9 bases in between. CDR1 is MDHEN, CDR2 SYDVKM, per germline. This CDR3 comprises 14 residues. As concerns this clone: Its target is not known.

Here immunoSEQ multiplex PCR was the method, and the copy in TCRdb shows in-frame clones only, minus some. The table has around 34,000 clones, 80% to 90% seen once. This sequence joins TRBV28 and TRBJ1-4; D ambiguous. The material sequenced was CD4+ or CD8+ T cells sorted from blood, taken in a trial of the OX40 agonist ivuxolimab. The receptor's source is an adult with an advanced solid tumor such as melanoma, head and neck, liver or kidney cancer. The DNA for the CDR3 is TGTGCCAGCAGTTTGAGTGAGCTTAATGAAAAACTGTTTTTT. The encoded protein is CASSLSELNEKLFF.